Listed below are T cell receptor beta chains from one sample, sequenced in a study of T-cell memory formation after mild COVID-19. TCRdb ran MiXCR on the 5' RACE reads and lists one entry per CDR3 protein. In the table there are 400,000 or so distinct CDR3 sequences, around 19% of which are singletons. Sample: PBMCs or a T cell subset sorted from them (not recorded which). These TCRs come from an adult woman who had mild COVID-19 (a few samples of this study predate the infection). Cell type and time point are not known. Each CDR3 is given with its conserved first and last residue. Fields, in order: V gene, J gene, D gene, clone size, CDR3 protein, CDR3 DNA. The D gene is left open where the match is weak. A row's size may be missing; if present it is once, few, many or a size class.

TRBV5-4	TRBJ2-2	TRBD2	few	CASSPETSDTGELFF	TGTGCCAGCAGCCCTGAGACTAGCGACACCGGGGAGCTGTTTTTT
TRBV5-1	TRBJ2-2	TRBD1	few	CASSLDRGYTGELFF	TGCGCCAGCAGCTTGGACAGGGGTTACACCGGGGAGCTGTTTTTT
TRBV6-6	TRBJ2-2	.	.	CASRTHGGQGTGELFF	TGTGCCAGCAGGACCCATGGGGGGCAAGGCACCGGGGAGCTGTTTTTT
TRBV5-6	TRBJ2-1	.	many	CASSPEGRHNEQFF	TGTGCCAGCAGCCCCGAGGGACGGCACAATGAGCAGTTCTTC
TRBV12-3/TRBV12-4	TRBJ1-5	TRBD1	many	CASSLRGGGKQPQHF	TGTGCCAGCAGTTTACGAGGGGGCGGTAAGCAGCCCCAGCATTTT
TRBV18	TRBJ2-1	TRBD1	.	CASSPKRTGFHNEQFF	TGTGCCAGCTCACCAAAAAGGACAGGGTTTCACAATGAGCAGTTCTTC
TRBV5-1	TRBJ2-7	.	few	CAIRQAGSNTHEQYF	TGCGCCATCCGTCAGGCAGGGAGTAATACCCACGAGCAGTACTTC
TRBV12-3/TRBV12-4	TRBJ1-2	.	many	CASSLSPQSSYGYTF	TGTGCCAGCAGTTTAAGTCCCCAATCCAGCTATGGCTACACCTTC
TRBV7-6	TRBJ1-2	TRBD1	.	CAVGGTGRDYGYTF	TGTGCCGTAGGGGGGACAGGGAGAGACTATGGCTACACCTTC
TRBV2	TRBJ2-3	TRBD2	.	CASSEAALSSGGATDTQYF	TGTGCCAGCAGTGAAGCGGCCCTTTCTAGCGGGGGGGCGACAGATACGCAGTATTTT
TRBV27	TRBJ2-6	.	.	CASSTPRGANVLTF	TGTGCCAGCAGTACGCCGCGGGGGGCCAACGTCCTGACTTTC
TRBV7-7	TRBJ2-3	.	few	CASSRGTVLTDTQYF	TGTGCTAGCAGCCGGGGGACAGTCCTCACAGATACGCAGTATTTT
TRBV18	TRBJ2-3	.	.	CASSRQTGSTDTQYF	TGTGCCAGCTCACGACAGACAGGAAGCACAGATACGCAGTATTTT
TRBV13	TRBJ2-7	.	.	CASSLAGKNSYEQYF	TGTGCCAGCAGCTTAGCGGGAAAGAACTCCTACGAGCAGTACTTC
TRBV4-3	TRBJ2-5	TRBD2	.	CASSRGLAGGAGETQYF	TGCGCCAGCAGCCGGGGCCTAGCGGGAGGTGCCGGCGAGACCCAGTACTTC
TRBV20-1	TRBJ2-2	.	.	CSARRRRPSPTGELFF	TGCAGTGCTAGACGCAGACGTCCTAGTCCCACCGGGGAGCTGTTTTTT
TRBV6-1	TRBJ1-1	.	.	CASSEQGRVNTEAFF	TGTGCCAGCAGTGAACAGGGGAGGGTTAACACTGAAGCTTTCTTT
TRBV5-1	TRBJ2-1	.	few	CASSLDWSSYNEQFF	TGCGCCAGCAGCTTGGACTGGAGCTCCTACAATGAGCAGTTCTTC
TRBV7-4	TRBJ2-5	.	few	CASSSKAGVEKTQYF	TGTGCCAGCAGTTCTAAAGCGGGCGTAGAGAAGACCCAGTACTTC
TRBV15	TRBJ2-5	.	.	CATSRDGRAQETQYF	TGTGCCACCAGCAGAGATGGACGGGCCCAAGAGACCCAGTACTTC
TRBV5-1	TRBJ2-1	TRBD1	few	CASSFKTGTGSNEQFF	TGCGCCAGCAGCTTTAAAACCGGGACAGGGTCCAATGAGCAGTTCTTC
TRBV7-2	TRBJ2-1	.	few	CASSPGLSNNEQFF	TGTGCCAGCAGCCCGGGACTTTCCAACAATGAGCAGTTCTTC
TRBV6-5	TRBJ2-3	TRBD2	.	CASTQRGGRTDTQYF	TGTGCCAGCACCCAGCGGGGGGGCCGCACAGATACGCAGTATTTT
TRBV12-3/TRBV12-4	TRBJ2-7	.	few	CASSLGGNGYEQYF	TGTGCCAGCAGTTTAGGGGGGAATGGGTACGAGCAGTACTTC
TRBV12-3/TRBV12-4	TRBJ2-1	.	few	CASSLVQGRNNEQFF	TGTGCCAGCAGTTTAGTACAGGGTAGGAACAATGAGCAGTTCTTC
TRBV14	TRBJ2-7	.	.	CASSHRGDEQYF	TGTGCCAGCAGCCATCGGGGCGACGAGCAGTACTTC
TRBV7-6	TRBJ2-7	TRBD2	few	CASSLARLAGEYEQYF	TGTGCCAGCAGCTTAGCACGTCTAGCGGGAGAATACGAGCAGTACTTC
TRBV4-1	TRBJ1-1	.	.	CASSQEGQVGTEAFF	TGCGCCAGCAGCCAAGAAGGGCAGGTCGGCACTGAAGCTTTCTTT